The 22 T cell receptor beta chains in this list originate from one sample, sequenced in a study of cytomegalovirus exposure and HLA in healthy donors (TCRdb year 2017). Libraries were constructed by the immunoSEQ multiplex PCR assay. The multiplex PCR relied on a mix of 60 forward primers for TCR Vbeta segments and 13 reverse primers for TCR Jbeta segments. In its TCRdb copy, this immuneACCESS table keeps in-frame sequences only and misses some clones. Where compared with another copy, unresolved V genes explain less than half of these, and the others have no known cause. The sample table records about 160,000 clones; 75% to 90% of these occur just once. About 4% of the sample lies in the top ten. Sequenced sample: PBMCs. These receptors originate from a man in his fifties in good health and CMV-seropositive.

This CDR3 is CASSLGPARDQPQHF. Here the CDR3 DNA reads TGTGCCAGCAGCTTAGGTCCTGCGAGGGATCAGCCCCAGCATTTT. The J gene is TRBJ1-5, the V gene TRBV7-9, with D uncertain. Trimming removed 1 base from V and 5 bases from J, with 12 bases in between. Germline V gives CDR1 SEHNR, CDR2 FQNEAQ (reference sequence). The CDR3 is made up of 15 amino acids.

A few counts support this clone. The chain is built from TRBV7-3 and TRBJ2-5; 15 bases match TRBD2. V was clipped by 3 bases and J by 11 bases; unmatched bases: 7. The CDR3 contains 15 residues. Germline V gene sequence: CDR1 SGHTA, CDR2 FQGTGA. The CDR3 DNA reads TGTGCCAGCAGCTTGACGGGACTAGCGGGGGGAGAGCAGTACTTC. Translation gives CASSLTGLAGGEQYF.

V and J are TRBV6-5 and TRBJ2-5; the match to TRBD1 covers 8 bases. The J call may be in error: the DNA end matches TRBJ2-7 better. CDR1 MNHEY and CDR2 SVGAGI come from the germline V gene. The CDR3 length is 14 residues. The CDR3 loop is CASSYSDRGYEQYF. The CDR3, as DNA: TGTGCCAGCAGTTACTCTGACAGGGGTTACGAGCAGTACTTC.

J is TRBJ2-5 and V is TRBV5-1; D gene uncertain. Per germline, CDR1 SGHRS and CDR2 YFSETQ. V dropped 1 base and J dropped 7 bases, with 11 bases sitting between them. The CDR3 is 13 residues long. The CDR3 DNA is TGCGCCAGCAGCTTGCAGGATCTTGGGACCCAGTACTTC. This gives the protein CASSLQDLGTQYF. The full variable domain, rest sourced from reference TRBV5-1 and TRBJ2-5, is KAGVTQTPRYLIKTRGQQVTLSCSPISGHRSVSWYQQTPGQGLQFLFEYFSETQRNKGNFPGRFSGRQFSNSRSEMNVSTLELGDSALYLCASSLQDLGTQYFGPGTRLLVL.

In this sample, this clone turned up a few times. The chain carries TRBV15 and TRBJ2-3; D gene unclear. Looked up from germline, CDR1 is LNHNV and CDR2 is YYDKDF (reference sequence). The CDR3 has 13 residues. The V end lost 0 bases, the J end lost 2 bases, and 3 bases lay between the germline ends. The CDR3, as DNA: TGTGCCACCAGCAGAGACTTCACAGATACGCAGTATTTT. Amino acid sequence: CATSRDFTDTQYF.

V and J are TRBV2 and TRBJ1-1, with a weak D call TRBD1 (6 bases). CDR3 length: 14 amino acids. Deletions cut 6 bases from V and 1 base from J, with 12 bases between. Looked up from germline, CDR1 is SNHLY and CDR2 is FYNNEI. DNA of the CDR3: TGTGCCAGCAGGGGGGACATCACGAACACTGAAGCTTTCTTT. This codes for CASRGDITNTEAFF. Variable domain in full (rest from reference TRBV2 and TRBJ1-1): EPEVTQTPSHQVTQMGQEVILRCVPISNHLYFYWYRQILGQKVEFLVSFYNNEISEKSEIFDDQFSVERPDGSNFTLKIRSTKLEDSAMYFCASRGDITNTEAFFGQGTRLTVV.

The CDR3 DNA follows: TGTGCCAGCTCACCACGGGGCAATAGCGAAAAACTGTTTTTT. It translates to CASSPRGNSEKLFF. The rearrangement uses TRBV18 and TRBJ1-4, with D perhaps matching TRBD1 (5 bases). This CDR3 has 14 residues. Trimming stripped 1 base from V and 8 bases from J, with 11 bases between. Germline CDR1 KGHSH, CDR2 LQKENI.

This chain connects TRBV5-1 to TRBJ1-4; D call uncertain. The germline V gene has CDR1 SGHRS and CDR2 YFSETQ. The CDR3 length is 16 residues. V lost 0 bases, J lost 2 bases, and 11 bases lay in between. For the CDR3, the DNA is TGCGCCAGCAGCTTGGGGCTGGGAGTCACTAATGAAAAACTGTTTTTT. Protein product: CASSLGLGVTNEKLFF.

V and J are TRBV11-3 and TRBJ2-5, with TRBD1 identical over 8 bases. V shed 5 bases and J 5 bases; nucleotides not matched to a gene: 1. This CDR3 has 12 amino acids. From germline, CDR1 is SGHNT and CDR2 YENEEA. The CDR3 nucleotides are TGTGCCAGCAGCCACAGGGGGGAGACCCAGTACTTC. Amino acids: CASSHRGETQYF.

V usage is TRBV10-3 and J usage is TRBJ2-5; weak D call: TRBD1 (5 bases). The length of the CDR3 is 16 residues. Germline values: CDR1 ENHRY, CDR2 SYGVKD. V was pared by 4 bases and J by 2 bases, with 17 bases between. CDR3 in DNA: TGTGCCATCAGTGGAATAGGGTCAGGGTTACAAGAGACCCAGTACTTC. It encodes CAISGIGSGLQETQYF.

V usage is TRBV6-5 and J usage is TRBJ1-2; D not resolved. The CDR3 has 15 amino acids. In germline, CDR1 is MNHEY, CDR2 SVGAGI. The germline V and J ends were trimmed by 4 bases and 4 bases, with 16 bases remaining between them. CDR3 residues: CASSSFSVRSYGYTF. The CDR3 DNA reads TGTGCCAGCAGTTCTTTCTCAGTAAGGAGCTATGGCTACACCTTC.

The CDR3 reads CASSVWQGYNEQFF. The CDR3 nucleotides read TGTGCCAGCAGTGTTTGGCAGGGTTACAATGAGCAGTTCTTC. V and J are TRBV2 and TRBJ2-1, with D perhaps matching TRBD1 (5 bases). The length of the CDR3 is 14 residues. Per germline, CDR1 SNHLY and CDR2 FYNNEI. V lost 4 bases, J lost 4 bases, and 11 bases lay in between.

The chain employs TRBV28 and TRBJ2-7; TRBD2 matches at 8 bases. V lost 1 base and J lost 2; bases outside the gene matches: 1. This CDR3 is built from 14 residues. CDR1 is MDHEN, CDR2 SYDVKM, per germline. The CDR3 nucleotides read TGTGCCAGCAGTTTATCCGGGAGGGCCTACGAGCAGTACTTC. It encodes CASSLSGRAYEQYF.

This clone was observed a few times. The CDR3: CASSPGLAGGPDTQYF. The CDR3 DNA reads as TGTGCCAGCTCACCGGGACTAGCGGGGGGACCAGATACGCAGTATTTT. The chain has TRBV18 and TRBJ2-3; TRBD2 matches 15 bases. This CDR3 region has 16 residues. Germline values: CDR1 KGHSH, CDR2 LQKENI. V shed 3 bases, J shed 4 bases, and the junction held 2 bases outside the gene matches.

The chain's CDR3 is CASSQVGLAGVADTQYF. CDR3 DNA sequence: TGCGCCAGCAGCCAAGTCGGACTAGCGGGAGTTGCAGATACGCAGTATTTT. J is TRBJ2-3 and V is TRBV4-1, with 13 bases aligning to TRBD2. This CDR3 is 17 amino acids long. Unmatched junction bases numbered 5, after V lost 1 base and J lost 4 bases. Germline values: CDR1 MGHRA, CDR2 YSYEKL.

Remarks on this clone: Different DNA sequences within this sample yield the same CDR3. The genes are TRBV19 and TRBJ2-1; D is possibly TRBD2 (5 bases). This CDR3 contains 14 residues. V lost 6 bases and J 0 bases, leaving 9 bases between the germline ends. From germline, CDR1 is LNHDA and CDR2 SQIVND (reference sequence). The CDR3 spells CASRPGFSYNEQFF. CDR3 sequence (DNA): TGTGCCAGTAGACCGGGATTCTCCTACAATGAGCAGTTCTTC.

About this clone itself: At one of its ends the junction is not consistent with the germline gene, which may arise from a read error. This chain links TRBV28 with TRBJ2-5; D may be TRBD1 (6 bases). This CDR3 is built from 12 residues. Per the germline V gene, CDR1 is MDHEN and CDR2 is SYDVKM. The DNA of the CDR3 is TGTGCCAGCAGCTTATCCAGGGGGACCCAGTACTTC. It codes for CASSLSRGTQYF.

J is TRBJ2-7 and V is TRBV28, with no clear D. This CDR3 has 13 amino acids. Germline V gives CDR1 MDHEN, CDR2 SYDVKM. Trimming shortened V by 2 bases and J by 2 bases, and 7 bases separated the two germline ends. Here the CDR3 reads CASSLPQTYEQYF. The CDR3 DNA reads TGTGCCAGCAGTTTACCCCAGACCTACGAGCAGTACTTC.

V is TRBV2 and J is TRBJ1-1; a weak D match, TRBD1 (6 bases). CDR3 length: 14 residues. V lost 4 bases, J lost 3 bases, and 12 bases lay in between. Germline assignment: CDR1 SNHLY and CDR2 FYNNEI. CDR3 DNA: TGTGCCAGCAGTGTAGGGGGTTTTGACACTGAAGCTTTCTTT. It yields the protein CASSVGGFDTEAFF.

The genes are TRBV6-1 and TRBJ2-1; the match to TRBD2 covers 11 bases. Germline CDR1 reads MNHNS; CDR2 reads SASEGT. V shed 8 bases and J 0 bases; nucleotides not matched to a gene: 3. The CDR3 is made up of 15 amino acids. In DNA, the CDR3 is TGTGCCAGCGTTACTAGCGGGAGCTCCTACAATGAGCAGTTCTTC. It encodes CASVTSGSSYNEQFF.

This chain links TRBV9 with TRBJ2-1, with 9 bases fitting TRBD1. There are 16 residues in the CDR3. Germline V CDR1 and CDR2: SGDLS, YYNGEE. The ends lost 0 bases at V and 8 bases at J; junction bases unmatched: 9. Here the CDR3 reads CASSVVGTGIRDEQFF. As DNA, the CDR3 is TGTGCCAGCAGCGTAGTGGGGACAGGGATAAGAGATGAGCAGTTCTTC. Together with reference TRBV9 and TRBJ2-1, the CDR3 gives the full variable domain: DSGVTQTPKHLITATGQRVTLRCSPRSGDLSVYWYQQSLDQGLQFLIQYYNGEERAKGNILERFSAQQFPDLHSELNLSSLELGDSALYFCASSVVGTGIRDEQFFGPGTRLTVL.

The CDR3 bases are TGTGCCAGCAGTTACTCGGGACAGTACGAGCAGTACTTC. It encodes CASSYSGQYEQYF. The chain carries TRBV6-6 and TRBJ2-7; 7 bases line up with TRBD1. Losses at the gene ends were 0 bases for V and 4 bases for J; bases not matched to a gene: 0. Germline assignment: CDR1 MNHNY and CDR2 SVGAGI (reference sequence). The CDR3 extends over 13 amino acids.